These T cell receptor beta chains were read from a single sample in a study of blood T cells in healthy people across ages. TCRdb passed the 5' RACE reads through MiXCR, listing each CDR3 protein once. The sample carries nearly 1 million distinct CDR3 sequences, about 51% recorded once. The sequencing sample was made of blood. The receptors shown here come from a woman aged 55-70 years in good health. Both conserved end residues are part of each CDR3. D genes are given only for firm matches. Clone sizes are given selectively: once, few, many, or a class where the clone is expanded.

size: few; V: TRBV20-1; D: TRBD1; J: TRBJ2-2; DNA: TGCAGTGCAGAGAGGGGGCCTCGCACCGGGGAGCTGTTTTTT; CDR3: CSAERGPRTGELFF
size: NA; V: TRBV7-9; D: NA; J: TRBJ2-7; DNA: TGTGCCAGCAGCTTAGGCGTAGGAGCCTACGAGCAGTACTTC; CDR3: CASSLGVGAYEQYF
size: NA; V: TRBV7-2; D: NA; J: TRBJ2-7; DNA: TGTGCCAGCAGCCGGGGGCCAGCGACCTCCTACGAGCAGTACTTC; CDR3: CASSRGPATSYEQYF
size: few; V: TRBV5-1; D: NA; J: TRBJ2-5; DNA: TGCGCCAGCAGCTTGGGTGGGATTCGTCAAGAGACCCAGTACTTC; CDR3: CASSLGGIRQETQYF
size: NA; V: TRBV20-1; D: TRBD2; J: TRBJ2-7; DNA: TGCAGTGCTAGTCATAGCGGGAGTCCGGGCTACGAGCAGTACTTC; CDR3: CSASHSGSPGYEQYF
size: NA; V: TRBV28; D: NA; J: TRBJ1-5; DNA: TGTGCCAGCGATTACCGCAATAGCAATCAGCCCCAGCATTTT; CDR3: CASDYRNSNQPQHF
size: NA; V: TRBV6-1; D: TRBD1; J: TRBJ2-7; DNA: TGTGCCAGCAGTGAATTGGGACAGCACTACGAGCAGTACTTC; CDR3: CASSELGQHYEQYF
size: few; V: TRBV7-2; D: TRBD2; J: TRBJ2-3; DNA: TGTGCCAGCAGCTTGCTACTAGCGGGTATTAGGGATACGCAGTATTTT; CDR3: CASSLLLAGIRDTQYF
size: few; V: TRBV15; D: NA; J: TRBJ2-2; DNA: TGTGCCACCAGCAGAGACAGGGTCAGTGCCGGGGAGCTGTTTTTT; CDR3: CATSRDRVSAGELFF
size: few; V: TRBV12-3/TRBV12-4; D: TRBD1; J: TRBJ1-5; DNA: TGTGCCAGCAGTTTAGCCGGTGGGACAGGGTATCAGCCCCAGCATTTT; CDR3: CASSLAGGTGYQPQHF
size: few; V: TRBV4-1; D: TRBD2; J: TRBJ2-1; DNA: TGCGCCAGCAGCCCAGGACCGGGACTAGTCCTGCATGAGCAGTTCTTC; CDR3: CASSPGPGLVLHEQFF
size: NA; V: TRBV27; D: NA; J: TRBJ2-3; DNA: TGTGCCAGCAGTTTCCTCGGTAGTAGGGCGCCAGATACGCAGTATTTT; CDR3: CASSFLGSRAPDTQYF
size: NA; V: TRBV7-2; D: NA; J: TRBJ2-1; DNA: TGTGCCAGCAGCGAATTGGGGGGCCGCTACAATGAGCAGTTCTTC; CDR3: CASSELGGRYNEQFF
size: NA; V: TRBV5-1; D: NA; J: TRBJ2-7; DNA: TGCGCCAGCGCCAGATGGGGGGTCCACGAGCAGTACTTC; CDR3: CASARWGVHEQYF
size: NA; V: TRBV6-5; D: NA; J: TRBJ2-5; DNA: TGTGCCAGCAGAGGCCAGGGCGTTCAAGAGACCCAGTACTTC; CDR3: CASRGQGVQETQYF
size: few; V: TRBV11-2; D: NA; J: TRBJ2-5; DNA: TGTGCCAGCAGCCCCGGTTTACCTGGGGAGACCCAGTACTTC; CDR3: CASSPGLPGETQYF